The 23 T cell receptor beta chains below were found in one sample sequenced in a study of cytomegalovirus exposure and HLA in healthy donors (dated by TCRdb to about 2017). The library was produced with the immunoSEQ multiplex PCR assay. For the multiplex PCR, a mixture combining 60 forward primers for TCR Vbeta segments and 13 reverse primers for TCR Jbeta segments was used. In TCRdb, the immuneACCESS table is reduced to in-frame sequences with V and J assigned. These tables do not hold every clone; where another copy was compared, an unresolved V gene accounts for under half, and the others remain unexplained. This sample lists about 180,000 clones; 84% were detected once. The ten largest clones represent roughly 1.2% of the sample. The sequenced sample consisted of PBMCs. The receptors come from a girl aged 2 to 9 in good health and CMV-seropositive.

The chain recombines TRBV6-1 with TRBJ2-1; maybe TRBD2 (6 bases). Germline CDR1 and CDR2: MNHNS and SASEGT. The length of the CDR3 is 13 residues. Trimming shortened V by 2 bases and J by 5 bases, and 7 bases separated the two germline ends. The CDR3 coding sequence is TGTGCCAGCAGTGAAAGGACTAACAATGAGCAGTTCTTC. Encoded protein: CASSERTNNEQFF.

The V and J genes are TRBV14 and TRBJ2-4, with TRBD2 identical over 8 bases. V shed 3 bases and J 1 base; nucleotides not matched to a gene: 2. The CDR3 length is 15 residues. CDR1 SGHDN and CDR2 FVKESK come from the germline V gene. CDR3 residues: CASSHRTSAKNIQYF. In nucleotides, the CDR3 is TGTGCCAGCAGCCACCGGACTAGCGCCAAAAACATTCAGTACTTC.

The V and J genes are TRBV25-1 and TRBJ1-1, with D possibly matching TRBD1 (6 bases). The CDR3 contains 15 residues. Trimming shortened V by 1 base and J by 5 bases, and 14 bases separated the two germline ends. Germline CDR1 MGHDK, CDR2 SYGVNS. CDR3: CASSESPGHITEAFF. DNA of the CDR3: TGTGCCAGCAGTGAATCCCCGGGACATATAACTGAAGCTTTCTTT.

The gene calls are TRBV14 and TRBJ2-1, with D possibly being TRBD1 (6 bases). The CDR3 has 15 amino acids. V lost 2 bases, J lost 3 bases, and 11 bases lay in between. From germline, CDR1 is SGHDN and CDR2 FVKESK. CDR3 in DNA: TGTGCCAGCAGCCAATTCGGACAGCTCTACAATGAGCAGTTCTTC. Amino acid sequence: CASSQFGQLYNEQFF.

The rearrangement joins TRBV28 to TRBJ1-3, with unresolved D. CDR3 length: 13 amino acids. CDR1 is MDHEN and CDR2 is SYDVKM in the germline V gene. V lost 7 bases, J lost 0 bases, and 7 bases lay in between. The DNA for the CDR3 is TGTGCCAGCACCAGTCCCTCTGGAAACACCATATATTTT. Its translation: CASTSPSGNTIYF.

V gene TRBV5-6 combines with J gene TRBJ2-7; D might be TRBD1 (6 bases). Germline V gene lookup returns CDR1 SGHDT and CDR2 YYEEEE. With 5 bases removed from V and 2 bases from J, the gap between germline ends came to 11 bases. This CDR3 spans 13 amino acids. The DNA for the CDR3 is TGTGCCAGCAGTAACAGGGAGACCTACGAGCAGTACTTC. Its protein is CASSNRETYEQYF.

The chain links TRBV28 to TRBJ1-1, with TRBD1 matching over 8 bases. Germline V gene sequence: CDR1 MDHEN, CDR2 SYDVKM. This CDR3 spans 15 amino acids. V lost 1 base and J lost 5; bases outside the gene matches: 6. CDR3 in amino acids: CASSLFGDRRTEAFF. The CDR3 region has the DNA TGTGCCAGCAGTTTATTTGGGGACAGGAGGACTGAAGCTTTCTTT.

The V call is TRBV6-1, the J call TRBJ1-3, with 7 bases matching TRBD1. The V gene end was trimmed by 6 bases and the J gene end by 2 bases; junction bases not matched to a gene: 7. This CDR3 spans 15 amino acids. The germline CDR1 and CDR2 sequences are MNHNS and SASEGT. The CDR3 DNA reads TGTGCCAGCAGGAGACGACAGGGCGCTGGAAACACCATATATTTT. This encodes CASRRRQGAGNTIYF.

Comments on this clone: At one boundary the junction diverges from the germline segment, which might be a read error. The rearrangement joins TRBV2 to TRBJ2-7, with D possibly being TRBD2 (5 bases). The CDR3 runs to 14 residues. The germline V gene has CDR1 SNHLY and CDR2 FYNNEI. This CDR3 reads CASSESGWSYGQYF. In nucleotides, the CDR3 is TGTGCCAGCAGTGAATCGGGGTGGTCCTACGGGCAGTACTTC.

This clone showed up just a few times. The chain has TRBV6-5 and TRBJ2-7; TRBD2 matches at 11 bases. The CDR3 covers 14 residues. Germline V gene data show CDR1 as MNHEY and CDR2 as SVGAGI. V gave up 5 bases and J gave up 6 bases; unmatched junction bases: 6. The CDR3 DNA reads TGTGCCAGCAGTGGTACTAGCGGGAGTACCGAGCAGTACTTC. As protein: CASSGTSGSTEQYF.

The chain links TRBV20-1 to TRBJ2-3, with D unresolved. The V and J ends lost 7 bases and 3 bases respectively, with 8 bases between them. There are 11 residues in the CDR3. Germline CDR1 reads DFQATT; CDR2 reads SNEGSKA (reference sequence). CDR3 loop: CSGADTDTQYF. The DNA of the CDR3 is TGCAGTGGGGCAGATACAGATACGCAGTATTTT.

V usage is TRBV5-6 and J usage is TRBJ1-5; D unresolved. The germline V gene encodes CDR1 SGHDT and CDR2 YYEEEE. The length of the CDR3 is 15 residues. Trimming removed 3 bases from V and 2 bases from J, with 12 bases in between. This CDR3 reads CASSYFRLGNQPQHF. CDR3 coding DNA: TGTGCCAGCAGCTACTTCAGGTTGGGCAATCAGCCCCAGCATTTT.

The rearrangement uses TRBV19 and TRBJ2-2; 8 bases are shared with TRBD1. V lost 10 bases to trimming and J lost 3 bases; unmatched junction nucleotides: 7. The CDR3 spans 14 residues. The germline V gene has CDR1 LNHDA and CDR2 SQIVND (reference sequence). This CDR3 reads CATNRGWDTGELFF. For the CDR3, the DNA is TGTGCCACCAACAGGGGGTGGGACACCGGGGAGCTGTTTTTT.

This chain links TRBV6-5 with TRBJ2-7; D unclear. CDR3 length: 12 residues. V was trimmed by 2 bases and J by 6 bases, leaving 8 bases between them. In germline, CDR1 is MNHEY, CDR2 SVGAGI. CDR3 nucleotides: TGTGCCAGCAGTTACGTTGGCGGCGAGCAGTACTTC. Protein sequence: CASSYVGGEQYF.

V gene TRBV6-1 combines with J gene TRBJ2-3; maybe TRBD1 (5 bases). The CDR3 extends over 15 amino acids. Germline CDR1 reads MNHNS; CDR2 reads SASEGT. Trimming shortened V by 4 bases and J by 2 bases, and 13 bases separated the two germline ends. This CDR3 is CASSGLGRYTDTQYF. CDR3 nucleotide sequence: TGTGCCAGCAGTGGTTTGGGGCGGTACACAGATACGCAGTATTTT.

This rearrangement joins TRBV27 to TRBJ1-2; D is perhaps TRBD1 (5 bases). The V end lost 1 base, the J end lost 5 bases, and 8 bases lay between the germline ends. Germline-derived CDR1 and CDR2 are MNHEY and SMNVEV (reference sequence). The CDR3 is 13 amino acids. CDR3 coding DNA: TGTGCCAGCAGTTTATGGGGGGGTTATGGCTACACCTTC. Amino acid sequence: CASSLWGGYGYTF.

CDR3 sequence reads: CASSLDRNSNQPQHF. CDR3 DNA sequence: TGTGCCAGTAGTCTGGACAGAAATAGCAATCAGCCCCAGCATTTT. The rearrangement joins TRBV19 to TRBJ1-5; D may be TRBD1 (6 bases). V gave up 5 bases and J gave up 0 bases, with 11 bases separating them. Germline V gene sequence: CDR1 LNHDA, CDR2 SQIVND (reference sequence). The CDR3 extends over 15 amino acids.

This rearrangement joins TRBV6-1 to TRBJ1-2, with 11 bases fitting TRBD1. Germline loops: CDR1 MNHNS, CDR2 SASEGT. The CDR3 spans 18 residues. Losses at the gene ends were 4 bases for V and 1 base for J; bases not matched to a gene: 11. CDR3 sequence: CASSGGGTGGPINYGYTF. The CDR3 coding sequence is TGTGCCAGCAGTGGGGGGGGGACAGGGGGACCCATTAACTATGGCTACACCTTC.

V is TRBV11-2 and J is TRBJ1-1; D might be TRBD1 (6 bases). Deletions cut 5 bases from V and 8 bases from J, with 15 bases between. The CDR3 consists of 13 residues. Germline V gives CDR1 SGHAT, CDR2 FQNNGV. The CDR3 DNA follows: TGTGCCAGCAGCGGTCGTCCAGGGGAAGAAGCTTTCTTT. This codes for CASSGRPGEEAFF. The entire variable domain, with the rest obtained from reference TRBV11-2 and TRBJ1-1, is as follows: EAGVAQSPRYKIIEKRQSVAFWCNPISGHATLYWYQQILGQGPKLLIQFQNNGVVDDSQLPKDRFSAERLKGVDSTLKIQPAKLEDSAVYLCASSGRPGEEAFFGQGTRLTVV.

This clone appeared once. This chain links TRBV2 with TRBJ2-1; 12 bases match TRBD2. V shed 4 bases and J 7 bases; nucleotides not matched to a gene: 2. This CDR3 has 14 amino acids. In germline, CDR1 is SNHLY, CDR2 FYNNEI. In DNA form, the CDR3 reads TGTGCCAGCAGTGTTCTAGCGGGGGGGAATGAGCAGTTCTTC. It encodes CASSVLAGGNEQFF.

The chain recombines TRBV4-1 with TRBJ2-5, with TRBD2 identical over 9 bases. The CDR3 spans 16 residues. The V gene end was trimmed by 5 bases and the J gene end by 2 bases; junction bases not matched to a gene: 9. Germline V gene lookup returns CDR1 MGHRA and CDR2 YSYEKL. The CDR3 reads CASSGGLARKQETQYF. CDR3 DNA sequence: TGCGCCAGCAGCGGTGGACTAGCGAGAAAACAAGAGACCCAGTACTTC.

The CDR3 region is CASSDRGNTEAFF. The DNA for the CDR3 is TGCGCCAGCAGTGATCGGGGGAACACTGAAGCTTTCTTT. The chain is built from TRBV10-2 and TRBJ1-1, with D hard to call. CDR1 and CDR2 (germline): WSHSY, SAAADI. This CDR3 is built from 13 residues. V was pared by 3 bases and J by 1 base, with 6 bases between.

In DNA form, the CDR3 reads TGTGCCAGCAGCTCGATCGAGGCCGGGGATAGAGAGACCCAGTACTTC. Amino acid sequence: CASSSIEAGDRETQYF. This chain connects TRBV5-6 to TRBJ2-5; D perhaps matches TRBD2 (5 bases). Trimming stripped 3 bases from V and 4 bases from J, with 19 bases between. The CDR3 extends over 16 amino acids. CDR1 is SGHDT, CDR2 YYEEEE, per germline.